The clone carrying this TCR beta chain occurred once. Its matching antigen is unknown. Produced via immunoSEQ multiplex PCR; TCRdb's table is partial and in-frame only. Here the sample spans under 2,500 clones, approximately 65% being singletons. This sample is part of a study of CD8 T cell repertoires and HIV-1 epitope variants. The wider study: T cells were stimulated with Twenty-five Gag and Nef peptides separately. Separate from the cultures, 1M uncultured T cells served as baseline. Control wells had CMV/EBV/flu peptides, negative Ebola AY9, or no peptide.

Regarding the study as a whole: Nine TCR beta clonotypes were antigen-specific, roughly six apparently recognizing autologous or escape variants.

This CDR3 spans 16 amino acids. V trimming: 3 bases; J trimming: 6 bases; junction bases outside the gene matches: 11. The germline CDR1 and CDR2 sequences are MDHEN and SYDVKM. The sample consisted of cultured CD8+ T cells derived from PBMCs. The genes are TRBV28 and TRBJ2-3; 8 bases line up with TRBD2. This TCR came from a male donor with HIV. The CDR3 sequence: CASSFISGISPDTQYF. The DNA for the CDR3 is TGTGCCAGCAGTTTTATTAGCGGGATCTCCCCCGATACGCAGTATTTT.